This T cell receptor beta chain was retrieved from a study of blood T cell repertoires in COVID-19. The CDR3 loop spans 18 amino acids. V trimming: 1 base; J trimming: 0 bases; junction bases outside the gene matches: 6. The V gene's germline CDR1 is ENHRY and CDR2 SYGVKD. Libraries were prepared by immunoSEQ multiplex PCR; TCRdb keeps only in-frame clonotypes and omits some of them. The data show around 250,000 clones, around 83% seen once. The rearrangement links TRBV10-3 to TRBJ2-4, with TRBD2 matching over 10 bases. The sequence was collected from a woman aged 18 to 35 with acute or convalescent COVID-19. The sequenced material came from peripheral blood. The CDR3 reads CAISEWLAGALAKNIQYF. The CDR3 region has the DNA TGTGCCATCAGTGAGTGGCTAGCGGGGGCATTAGCCAAAAACATTCAGTACTTC.